This entry lists 14 T cell receptor beta chains sequenced from one sample in a study of PD-1 blockade in classical Hodgkin lymphoma. The protocol was immunoSEQ multiplex PCR, while the TCRdb copy is restricted to in-frame clones and leaves out a portion. The sample includes roughly 100,000 clones, around nine tenths of them seen just once. Stated time point: cycle 4 day 1 (C4D1), after five to seven weeks of nivolumab. The patients all showed relapse after autologous stem cell transplantation, while their brentuximab vedotin exposure varied. This material consisted of peripheral blood mononuclear cells (PBMCs), taken before the fourth cycle of nivolumab. These receptors were collected from a human donor with classical Hodgkin lymphoma.

Here the CDR3 DNA reads TGTGCCTGGCAATCCCTACAGCAGGGGGCGCGAGGTTCGGGCTATGGCTACACCTTC. This encodes CAWQSLQQGARGSGYGYTF. V usage is TRBV30 and J usage is TRBJ1-2, with 8 nucleotides matching TRBD1. The V segment lost 5 bases and the J segment 4 bases; nucleotides outside the gene matches: 24. Germline V gene lookup returns CDR1 GTSNPN and CDR2 SVGIG (reference sequence). The CDR3 has 19 residues.

The chain employs TRBV27 and TRBJ2-3, with 13 bases identical to TRBD2. The V and J ends lost 0 bases and 2 bases, in that order; junction bases with no gene match: 2. The germline V gene encodes CDR1 MNHEY and CDR2 SMNVEV (reference sequence). The CDR3 consists of 17 residues. The CDR3 DNA reads as TGTGCCAGCAGTTTATCGGGACTAGCGGGGCCCACAGATACGCAGTATTTT. Its protein product is CASSLSGLAGPTDTQYF.

V and J are TRBV7-2 and TRBJ2-5, with 12 bases that match TRBD2. Trimming removed 1 base from V and 5 bases from J; junction bases left unmatched: 8. Germline V gives CDR1 SGHTA, CDR2 FQGNSA. This CDR3 contains 17 residues. This CDR3 reads CASSLGGLAGLSETQYF. Here the CDR3 DNA reads TGTGCCAGCAGCTTAGGAGGACTAGCGGGACTCTCGGAGACCCAGTACTTC.

This clone was seen just once. The chain is built from TRBV7-6 and TRBJ1-5; no clear D. This CDR3 region has 15 residues. The V and J ends lost 1 base and 2 bases respectively, with 9 bases between them. The V gene's germline CDR1 is SGHVS and CDR2 FNYEAQ. Written as DNA, the CDR3 is TGTGCCAGCAGCTTAGGCCGGCGGGGCAATCAGCCCCAGCATTTT. This sequence encodes CASSLGRRGNQPQHF.

The chain joins TRBV6-1 to TRBJ2-7; 8 nucleotides match TRBD1. CDR3 size: 14 residues. Germline V CDR1 and CDR2: MNHNS, SASEGT. V lost 8 bases, J lost 7 bases, and 13 bases stayed unmatched. The CDR3 nucleotides are TGTGCCAGCGGAGGACAGGGCAATTTTGGGGAGCAGTACTTC. Amino acids: CASGGQGNFGEQYF.

The chain couples TRBV7-9 to TRBJ1-1, with D unresolved. Germline CDR1 is SEHNR and CDR2 is FQNEAQ (reference sequence). There are 12 residues in the CDR3. V lost 5 bases and J lost 3, with 7 bases in between. CDR3 DNA sequence: TGTGCCAGCAGCACTTTGGACACTGAAGCTTTCTTT. Its protein product is CASSTLDTEAFF. Based on the CDR3 plus reference TRBV7-9 and TRBJ1-1, the full variable domain is DTGVSQNPRHKITKRGQNVTFRCDPISEHNRLYWYRQTLGQGPEFLTYFQNEAQLEKSRLLSDRFSAERPKGSFSTLEIQRTEQGDSAMYLCASSTLDTEAFFGQGTRLTVV.

This chain uses TRBV18 with TRBJ2-1; D remains unclear. Germline CDR1 and CDR2: KGHSH and LQKENI. Trimming shortened V by 5 bases and J by 2 bases, and 10 bases separated the two germline ends. The CDR3 contains 14 residues. CDR3 in amino acids: CASSSQTPYNEQFF. The CDR3, as DNA: TGTGCCAGCTCATCACAAACACCCTACAATGAGCAGTTCTTC.

The V and J genes are TRBV6-6 and TRBJ2-1; D uncertain. Germline V CDR1 and CDR2: MNHNY, SVGAGI (reference sequence). The CDR3 contains 12 residues. Between the trimmed V and J ends, which lost 4 bases and 7 bases, there was a span of 8 bases. This chain's CDR3 is CASSSDFNEQFF. The CDR3 nucleotides read TGTGCCAGCAGTTCCGACTTTAATGAGCAGTTCTTC.

This chain joins TRBV2 and TRBJ2-4; perhaps TRBD2 as D (5 bases). This CDR3 has 16 amino acids. Looked up from germline, CDR1 is SNHLY and CDR2 is FYNNEI. Trimming stripped 2 bases from V and 4 bases from J, with 15 bases between. CDR3 sequence: CASSELRGYGKNIQYF. In nucleotides, the CDR3 is TGTGCCAGCAGTGAACTCCGGGGTTATGGGAAAAACATTCAGTACTTC.

The chain carries TRBV6-6 and TRBJ2-7; the match to TRBD2 covers 7 bases. This CDR3 has 16 residues. Germline CDR1 MNHNY, CDR2 SVGAGI (reference sequence). With 3 bases clipped from V and 2 bases from J, the junction kept 10 bases outside the gene matches. The CDR3 nucleotides read TGTGCCAGCAGTTATTCCCTAGCGGCCTCCACCTACGAGCAGTACTTC. Residues: CASSYSLAASTYEQYF.

This rearrangement joins TRBV6-1 to TRBJ2-2; a possible D gene is TRBD1 (6 bases). CDR1 is MNHNS and CDR2 is SASEGT in the germline V gene. CDR3 length: 15 amino acids. The V end was cut by 7 bases, the J end by 3 bases, with 15 bases between. The CDR3 nucleotides read TGTGCCAGCATACCGGGACAACTTCACACCGGGGAGCTGTTTTTT. The encoded protein is CASIPGQLHTGELFF.

The rearrangement joins TRBV15 to TRBJ2-7, with TRBD2 matching over 7 bases. Trimming removed 0 bases from V and 0 bases from J; junction bases left unmatched: 2. This CDR3 is 15 amino acids long. Germline CDR1 LNHNV, CDR2 YYDKDF (reference sequence). This chain's CDR3 is CATSRDRTSSYEQYF. The CDR3 region has the DNA TGTGCCACCAGCAGAGATCGGACTAGCTCCTACGAGCAGTACTTC.

The V and J genes are TRBV28 and TRBJ2-2; 9 positions match TRBD2. J was trimmed by 1 base and V by 2 bases; bases with no gene match: 5. The CDR3 has 17 amino acids. CDR1 is MDHEN and CDR2 is SYDVKM in the germline V gene. The CDR3 loop reads CASSLISAGGNTGELFF. DNA of the CDR3: TGTGCCAGCAGTTTAATTTCAGCGGGAGGGAACACCGGGGAGCTGTTTTTT.

The chain joins TRBV2 to TRBJ2-3; TRBD2 might be the D (7 bases). Trimming took 4 bases from V and 7 from J, leaving 12 bases between them. Germline V gene data show CDR1 as SNHLY and CDR2 as FYNNEI. This CDR3 contains 13 residues. The CDR3 loop is CASSVEGGNTQYF. DNA of the CDR3: TGTGCCAGCAGTGTGGAGGGGGGGAATACGCAGTATTTT.